This T cell receptor beta chain originates from a study of OX40 agonist ivuxolimab in advanced cancers. Study context: Three patients got partial responses; one had hepatocellular carcinoma and two had cutaneous melanoma.

Comment on this clone: Its specificity is unknown.

Libraries were prepared by immunoSEQ multiplex PCR; TCRdb keeps only in-frame clonotypes and omits some of them. Of about 48,000 clones in the sample, 89% were seen once. Trimming cost V 0 bases and J 0 bases; bases outside gene matches: 7. The germline CDR1 and CDR2 sequences are SGDLS and YYNGEE. This CDR3 region has 17 residues. Blood sampling was done at baseline, cycle 4 day 1, and cycle 7 day 1. General study results and limits: On average, CD8+ T cells had more expanded clones than CD4+.

Sample: CD4+ or CD8+ T cells sorted from blood, taken in a trial of the OX40 agonist ivuxolimab. The chain is built from TRBV9 and TRBJ1-2; 8 nucleotides align to TRBD1. This TCR came from an adult with an advanced solid tumor such as melanoma, head and neck, liver or kidney cancer. CDR3 in DNA: TGTGCCAGCAGCGTAGCTACGGACAGGGTCCCTAACTATGGCTACACCTTC. As protein: CASSVATDRVPNYGYTF.